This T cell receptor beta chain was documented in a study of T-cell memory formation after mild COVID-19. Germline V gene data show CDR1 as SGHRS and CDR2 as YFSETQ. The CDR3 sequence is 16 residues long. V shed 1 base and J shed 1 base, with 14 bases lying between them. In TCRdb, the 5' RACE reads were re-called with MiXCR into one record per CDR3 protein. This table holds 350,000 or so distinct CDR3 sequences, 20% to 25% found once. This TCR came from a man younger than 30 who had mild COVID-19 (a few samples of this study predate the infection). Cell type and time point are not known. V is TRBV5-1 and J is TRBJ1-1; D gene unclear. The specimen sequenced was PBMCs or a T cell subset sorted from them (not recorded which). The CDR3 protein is CASSLLSPVSNTEAFF. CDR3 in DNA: TGCGCCAGCAGCTTGCTCTCTCCGGTTTCGAACACTGAAGCTTTCTTT.